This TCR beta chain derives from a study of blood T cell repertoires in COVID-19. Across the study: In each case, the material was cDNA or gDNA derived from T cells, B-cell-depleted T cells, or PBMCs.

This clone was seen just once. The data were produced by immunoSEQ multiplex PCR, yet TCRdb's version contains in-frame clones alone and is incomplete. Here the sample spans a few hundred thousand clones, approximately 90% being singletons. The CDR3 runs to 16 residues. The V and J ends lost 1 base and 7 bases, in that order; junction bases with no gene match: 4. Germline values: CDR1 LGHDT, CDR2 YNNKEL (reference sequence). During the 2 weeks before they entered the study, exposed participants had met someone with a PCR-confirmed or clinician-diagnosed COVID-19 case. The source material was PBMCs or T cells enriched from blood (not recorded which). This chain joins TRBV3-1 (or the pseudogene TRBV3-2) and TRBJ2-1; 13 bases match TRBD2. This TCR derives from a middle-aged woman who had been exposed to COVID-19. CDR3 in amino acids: CASSQGGLAGVNEQFF. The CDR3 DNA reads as TGTGCCAGCAGCCAAGGAGGACTAGCGGGAGTTAATGAGCAGTTCTTC.